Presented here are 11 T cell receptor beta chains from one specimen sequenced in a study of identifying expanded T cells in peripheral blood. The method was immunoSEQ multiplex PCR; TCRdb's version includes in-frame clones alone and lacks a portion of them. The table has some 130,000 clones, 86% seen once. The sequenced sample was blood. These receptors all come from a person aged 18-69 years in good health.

The CDR3 DNA is TGTGCCAGCAGTGAGACCCCGGGGGTCTACAATGAGCAGTTCTTC. Residues: CASSETPGVYNEQFF. The chain combines TRBV2 with TRBJ2-1; D perhaps matches TRBD2 (6 bases). Trimming cost V 3 bases and J 3 bases, with 12 bases left between them. From germline, CDR1 is SNHLY and CDR2 FYNNEI. CDR3 length: 15 amino acids.

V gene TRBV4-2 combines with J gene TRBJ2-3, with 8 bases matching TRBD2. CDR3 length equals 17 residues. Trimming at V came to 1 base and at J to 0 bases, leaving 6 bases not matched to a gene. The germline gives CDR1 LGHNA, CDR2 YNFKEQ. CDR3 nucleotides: TGTGCCAGCAGCCAAGGCGGGAGGTATCCTAGCACAGATACGCAGTATTTT. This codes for CASSQGGRYPSTDTQYF.

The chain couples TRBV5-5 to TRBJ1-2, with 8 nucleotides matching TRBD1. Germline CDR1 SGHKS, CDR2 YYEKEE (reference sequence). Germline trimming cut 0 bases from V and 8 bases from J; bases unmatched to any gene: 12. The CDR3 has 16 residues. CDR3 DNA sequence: TGTGCCAGCAGCTTGGATTCACCGAACAGGGGGACGGGCTACACCTTC. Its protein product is CASSLDSPNRGTGYTF.

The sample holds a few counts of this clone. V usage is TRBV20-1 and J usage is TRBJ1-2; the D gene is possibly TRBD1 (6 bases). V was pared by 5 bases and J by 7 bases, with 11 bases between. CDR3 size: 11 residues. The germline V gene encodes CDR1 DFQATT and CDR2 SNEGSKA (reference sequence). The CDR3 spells CSAGRGFGYTF. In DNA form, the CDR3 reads TGCAGTGCTGGAAGGGGGTTTGGCTACACCTTC.

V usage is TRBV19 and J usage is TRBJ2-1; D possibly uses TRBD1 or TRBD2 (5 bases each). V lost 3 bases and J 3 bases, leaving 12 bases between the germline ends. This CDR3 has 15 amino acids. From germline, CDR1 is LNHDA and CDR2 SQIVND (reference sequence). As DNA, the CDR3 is TGTGCCAGTAGTATTCCGGGACGGAGCTACAATGAGCAGTTCTTC. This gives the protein CASSIPGRSYNEQFF.

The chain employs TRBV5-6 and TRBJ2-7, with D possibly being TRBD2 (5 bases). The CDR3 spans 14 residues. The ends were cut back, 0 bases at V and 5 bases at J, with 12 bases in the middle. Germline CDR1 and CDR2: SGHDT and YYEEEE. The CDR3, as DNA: TGTGCCAGCAGCTTGGGGCCGGGAATGGACGAGCAGTACTTC. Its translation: CASSLGPGMDEQYF.

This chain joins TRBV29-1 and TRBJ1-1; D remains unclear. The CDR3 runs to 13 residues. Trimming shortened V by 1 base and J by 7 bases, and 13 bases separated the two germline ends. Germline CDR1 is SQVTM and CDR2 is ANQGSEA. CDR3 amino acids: CSVEVGGRGEAFF. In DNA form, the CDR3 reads TGCAGCGTTGAAGTTGGCGGGCGCGGTGAAGCTTTCTTT.

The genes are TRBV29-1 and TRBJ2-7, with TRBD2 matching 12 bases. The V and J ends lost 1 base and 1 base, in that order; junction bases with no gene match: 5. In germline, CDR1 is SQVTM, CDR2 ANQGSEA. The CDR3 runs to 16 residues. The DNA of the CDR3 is TGCAGCGTTGAAGGGGGGCTAGCGGGAGGGTCCTACGAGCAGTACTTC. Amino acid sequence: CSVEGGLAGGSYEQYF.

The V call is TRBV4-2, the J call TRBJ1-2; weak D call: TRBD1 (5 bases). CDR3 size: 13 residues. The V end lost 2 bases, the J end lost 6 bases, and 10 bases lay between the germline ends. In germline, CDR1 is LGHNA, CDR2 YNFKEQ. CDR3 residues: CASSQQAGNGYTF. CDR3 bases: TGTGCCAGCAGCCAACAGGCAGGGAATGGCTACACCTTC.

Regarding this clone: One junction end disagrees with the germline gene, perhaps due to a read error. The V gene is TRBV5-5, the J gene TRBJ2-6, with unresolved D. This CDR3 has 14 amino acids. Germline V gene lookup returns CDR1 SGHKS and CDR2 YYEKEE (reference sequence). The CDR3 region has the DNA TGTGCCAGCAGTTTGGAGTCTGGGGCCAACGTCCTGACTTTC. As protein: CASSLESGANVLTF. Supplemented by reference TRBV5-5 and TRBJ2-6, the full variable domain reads DAGVTQSPTHLIKTRGQQVTLRCSPISGHKSVSWYQQVLGQGPQFIFQYYEKEERGRGNFPDRFSARQFPNYSSELNVNALLLGDSALYLCASSLESGANVLTFGAGSRLTVL.

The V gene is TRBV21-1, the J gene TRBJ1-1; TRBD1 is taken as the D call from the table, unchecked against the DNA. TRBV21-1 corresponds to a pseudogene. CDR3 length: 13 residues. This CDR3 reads CASRVDRNTEAFF. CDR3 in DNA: TGTGCCAGCCGTGTGGACAGGAACACTGAAGCTTTCTTT.